The rows below give T cell receptor beta chains drawn from one sample of a study of breast tumors, draining lymph nodes, adjacent tissues. TCRdb re-called the multiplex PCR reads through MiXCR, storing one row per CDR3 protein. The table has more than 100,000 distinct CDR3 sequences, around 24% seen once. Sequencing was carried out using axillary lymph node tissue. Every receptor here comes from a female donor with breast cancer. Some clones in this sample may be carry-over from other donors' samples. The CDR3 runs from the conserved cysteine through the conserved F or W. A D gene is named only where the DNA matches it firmly. Not all rows give a size; the values are once, few, many and, for expanded clones, a class.

d_gene: NA; j_gene: TRBJ1-4; abundance: few; v_gene: TRBV20-1; CDR3aa: CSASAPGVTNEKLFF; CDR3nt: TGCAGTGCTAGCGCCCCAGGGGTGACTAATGAAAAACTGTTTTTT
d_gene: NA; j_gene: TRBJ2-5; abundance: NA; v_gene: TRBV3-1; CDR3aa: CASSAGQNYQETQYF; CDR3nt: TGTGCCAGCAGCGCCGGACAGAACTATCAAGAGACCCAGTACTTC
d_gene: NA; j_gene: TRBJ2-1; abundance: many; v_gene: TRBV18; CDR3aa: CASSLRRYNEQFF; CDR3nt: TGTGCCAGCTCACTCCGGCGCTACAATGAGCAGTTCTTC
d_gene: NA; j_gene: TRBJ2-7; abundance: many; v_gene: TRBV7-8; CDR3aa: CASSLDLDRSYEQYF; CDR3nt: TGTGCCAGCAGCTTAGACCTCGACAGGTCCTACGAGCAGTACTTC
d_gene: TRBD1; j_gene: TRBJ2-7; abundance: many; v_gene: TRBV12-3/TRBV12-4; CDR3aa: CASSRGDRGYEQYF; CDR3nt: TGTGCCAGCAGTCGGGGGGACAGGGGTTACGAGCAGTACTTC
d_gene: NA; j_gene: TRBJ2-2; abundance: NA; v_gene: TRBV3-1; CDR3aa: CASSRALGGTGELFF; CDR3nt: TGTGCCAGCAGCCGGGCGTTGGGCGGGACCGGGGAGCTGTTTTTT
d_gene: TRBD2; j_gene: TRBJ2-3; abundance: many; v_gene: TRBV6-5; CDR3aa: CASSYRLAGGTDTQYF; CDR3nt: TGTGCCAGCAGTTACCGACTAGCGGGAGGCACAGATACGCAGTATTTT
d_gene: NA; j_gene: TRBJ1-4; abundance: many; v_gene: TRBV5-1; CDR3aa: CASSRDGNNEKLFF; CDR3nt: TGCGCCAGCAGCAGGGACGGGAATAATGAAAAACTGTTTTTT
d_gene: TRBD2; j_gene: TRBJ2-7; abundance: many; v_gene: TRBV11-2; CDR3aa: CASSLVPSGIVTYEQYF; CDR3nt: TGTGCCAGCAGCTTAGTCCCTAGCGGGATCGTTACCTACGAGCAGTACTTC
d_gene: TRBD1; j_gene: TRBJ2-1; abundance: many; v_gene: TRBV2; CDR3aa: CASSETGDYNEQFF; CDR3nt: TGTGCCAGCAGTGAGACAGGGGATTATAATGAGCAGTTCTTC
d_gene: NA; j_gene: TRBJ2-5; abundance: many; v_gene: TRBV4-1; CDR3aa: CASSQDWAGGKTQYF; CDR3nt: TGCGCCAGCAGCCAAGATTGGGCAGGAGGGAAGACCCAGTACTTC
d_gene: NA; j_gene: TRBJ2-3; abundance: many; v_gene: TRBV6-6; CDR3aa: CASRRAQSTDTQYF; CDR3nt: TGTGCCAGCAGGAGGGCCCAGAGCACAGATACGCAGTATTTT
d_gene: NA; j_gene: TRBJ2-1; abundance: many; v_gene: TRBV5-1; CDR3aa: CASSLGVGGREQFF; CDR3nt: TGCGCCAGCAGCTTGGGGGTAGGTGGGCGTGAGCAGTTCTTC
d_gene: TRBD2; j_gene: TRBJ2-3; abundance: few; v_gene: TRBV18; CDR3aa: CASSPQTSGYTQYF; CDR3nt: TGTGCCAGCTCACCACAGACTAGCGGATATACGCAGTATTTT
d_gene: NA; j_gene: TRBJ2-3; abundance: many; v_gene: TRBV19; CDR3aa: CASSGQPSTDTQYF; CDR3nt: TGTGCCAGTAGTGGGCAGCCCAGCACAGATACGCAGTATTTT
d_gene: TRBD1; j_gene: TRBJ2-2; abundance: many; v_gene: TRBV7-9; CDR3aa: CASSLALGQVNTGELFF; CDR3nt: TGTGCCAGCAGCTTAGCGTTGGGACAGGTCAACACCGGGGAGCTGTTTTTT
d_gene: TRBD1; j_gene: TRBJ1-4; abundance: NA; v_gene: TRBV2; CDR3aa: CASALAGGGANEKLFF; CDR3nt: TGTGCCAGCGCCCTCGCAGGGGGGGGGGCTAATGAAAAACTGTTTTTT
d_gene: TRBD1; j_gene: TRBJ2-1; abundance: many; v_gene: TRBV7-9; CDR3aa: CASGTGTNEQFF; CDR3nt: TGTGCCAGCGGGACAGGCACCAATGAGCAGTTCTTC
d_gene: TRBD2; j_gene: TRBJ2-7; abundance: many; v_gene: TRBV30; CDR3aa: CAWGPSGPPYEQYF; CDR3nt: TGTGCCTGGGGGCCTAGCGGGCCCCCCTACGAGCAGTACTTC
d_gene: NA; j_gene: TRBJ2-2; abundance: NA; v_gene: TRBV4-1; CDR3aa: CASSHVGLRTNTGELFF; CDR3nt: TGCGCCAGCAGCCATGTTGGACTGCGCACCAACACCGGGGAGCTGTTTTTT
d_gene: NA; j_gene: TRBJ2-2; abundance: many; v_gene: TRBV11-1; CDR3aa: CASSLKGLTGELFF; CDR3nt: TGTGCCAGCAGCTTAAAGGGTTTGACCGGGGAGCTGTTTTTT
d_gene: NA; j_gene: TRBJ2-3; abundance: many; v_gene: TRBV19; CDR3aa: CASSRQVGDTQYF; CDR3nt: TGTGCCAGTAGTCGGCAGGTGGGGGATACGCAGTATTTT
d_gene: TRBD1; j_gene: TRBJ1-2; abundance: NA; v_gene: TRBV28; CDR3aa: CASSGQGIRGSGYTF; CDR3nt: TGTGCCAGCAGTGGACAGGGAATTAGAGGATCGGGCTACACCTTC
d_gene: NA; j_gene: TRBJ2-1; abundance: NA; v_gene: TRBV16; CDR3aa: CASSQSRHNEQFF; CDR3nt: TGTGCCAGCAGCCAATCGCGGCACAATGAGCAGTTCTTC
d_gene: NA; j_gene: TRBJ2-1; abundance: many; v_gene: TRBV7-2; CDR3aa: CASSLGPYNEQFF; CDR3nt: TGTGCCAGCAGCTTAGGCCCCTACAATGAGCAGTTCTTC
d_gene: TRBD1; j_gene: TRBJ2-1; abundance: few; v_gene: TRBV5-1; CDR3aa: CASSPGTGGHYNEQFF; CDR3nt: TGCGCCAGCAGCCCAGGGACAGGGGGACACTACAATGAGCAGTTCTTC
d_gene: NA; j_gene: TRBJ2-6; abundance: few; v_gene: TRBV12-3/TRBV12-4; CDR3aa: CASSFPGANVLTF; CDR3nt: TGTGCCAGCAGTTTTCCTGGGGCCAACGTCCTGACTTTC
d_gene: NA; j_gene: TRBJ2-5; abundance: many; v_gene: TRBV4-2; CDR3aa: CASSQYLGETQYF; CDR3nt: TGTGCCAGCAGCCAGTACCTTGGGGAGACCCAGTACTTC
d_gene: NA; j_gene: TRBJ1-5; abundance: NA; v_gene: TRBV19; CDR3aa: CASNEGTHSNQPQHF; CDR3nt: TGTGCCAGTAATGAAGGAACTCATAGCAATCAGCCCCAGCATTTT
d_gene: NA; j_gene: TRBJ2-7; abundance: many; v_gene: TRBV7-8; CDR3aa: CASSQFSVLSYEQYF; CDR3nt: TGTGCCAGCAGCCAATTTTCTGTACTCTCCTACGAGCAGTACTTC
d_gene: NA; j_gene: TRBJ1-3; abundance: many; v_gene: TRBV19; CDR3aa: CASSITSHPAGNTIYF; CDR3nt: TGTGCCAGTAGTATCACCTCTCATCCTGCTGGAAACACCATATATTTT
d_gene: NA; j_gene: TRBJ2-3; abundance: NA; v_gene: TRBV7-3; CDR3aa: CASSLTQSSTDTQYF; CDR3nt: TGTGCCAGCAGCTTAACACAGTCTAGCACAGATACGCAGTATTTT
d_gene: NA; j_gene: TRBJ2-1; abundance: few; v_gene: TRBV28; CDR3aa: CASRGENEQFF; CDR3nt: TGTGCCAGCAGAGGTGAGAATGAGCAGTTCTTC
d_gene: NA; j_gene: TRBJ1-4; abundance: many; v_gene: TRBV20-1; CDR3aa: CSASIRAPVEKLFF; CDR3nt: TGCAGTGCTAGTATCCGGGCCCCAGTGGAAAAACTGTTTTTT
d_gene: NA; j_gene: TRBJ1-4; abundance: many; v_gene: TRBV19; CDR3aa: CASGWTSHEKLFF; CDR3nt: TGTGCCAGCGGCTGGACATCTCATGAAAAACTGTTTTTT
d_gene: TRBD2; j_gene: TRBJ2-4; abundance: NA; v_gene: TRBV6-2/TRBV6-3; CDR3aa: CASSYSRLAELAKNIQYF; CDR3nt: TGTGCCAGCAGTTACTCGAGGCTAGCGGAACTAGCCAAAAACATTCAGTACTTC
d_gene: NA; j_gene: TRBJ1-3; abundance: few; v_gene: TRBV19; CDR3aa: CASSMKTSGNTIYF; CDR3nt: TGTGCCAGTAGTATGAAGACGTCCGGAAACACCATATATTTT
d_gene: TRBD2; j_gene: TRBJ2-1; abundance: many; v_gene: TRBV4-3; CDR3aa: CASSQRTSGRYEQFF; CDR3nt: TGCGCCAGCAGCCAACGGACTAGCGGGAGATATGAGCAGTTCTTC
d_gene: TRBD2; j_gene: TRBJ2-3; abundance: NA; v_gene: TRBV28; CDR3aa: CASSPGGGLSDTQYF; CDR3nt: TGTGCCAGCAGTCCCGGGGGGGGCTTGTCAGATACGCAGTATTTT
d_gene: NA; j_gene: TRBJ2-7; abundance: many; v_gene: TRBV6-1; CDR3aa: CASTGLAHYEQYF; CDR3nt: TGTGCCAGCACGGGACTGGCTCATTACGAGCAGTACTTC
d_gene: TRBD2; j_gene: TRBJ2-1; abundance: many; v_gene: TRBV19; CDR3aa: CASSRTSGSSYNEQFF; CDR3nt: TGTGCCAGCAGCAGGACTAGCGGGAGCTCCTACAATGAGCAGTTCTTC
d_gene: TRBD1; j_gene: TRBJ2-5; abundance: NA; v_gene: TRBV11-2; CDR3aa: CASSLTDRVETQYF; CDR3nt: TGTGCCAGCAGCCTAACCGACAGGGTAGAGACCCAGTACTTC
d_gene: NA; j_gene: TRBJ2-1; abundance: few; v_gene: TRBV3-1; CDR3aa: CASSQEGGRAVRYNEQFF; CDR3nt: TGTGCCAGCAGCCAAGAGGGTGGCAGGGCGGTAAGGTACAATGAGCAGTTCTTC
d_gene: TRBD1; j_gene: TRBJ2-7; abundance: many; v_gene: TRBV11-3; CDR3aa: CASSEGQNQCEQYF; CDR3nt: TGTGCCAGCAGCGAGGGACAGAACCAATGCGAGCAGTACTTC
d_gene: TRBD2; j_gene: TRBJ2-1; abundance: many; v_gene: TRBV7-9; CDR3aa: CASSLGLAGVNEQFF; CDR3nt: TGTGCCAGCAGCTTAGGGCTAGCGGGGGTCAATGAGCAGTTCTTC
d_gene: TRBD2; j_gene: TRBJ2-5; abundance: many; v_gene: TRBV6-5; CDR3aa: CASRLRLAGVETQYF; CDR3nt: TGTGCCAGCAGGCTTCGGCTAGCGGGAGTAGAGACCCAGTACTTC
d_gene: TRBD2; j_gene: TRBJ2-7; abundance: many; v_gene: TRBV9; CDR3aa: CASSVGTSGVPYEQYF; CDR3nt: TGTGCCAGCAGCGTGGGGACTAGCGGGGTACCCTACGAGCAGTACTTC
d_gene: NA; j_gene: TRBJ2-3; abundance: many; v_gene: TRBV7-6; CDR3aa: CASSLERASPDRTDTQYF; CDR3nt: TGTGCCAGCAGCTTAGAGCGTGCTAGCCCCGACCGAACAGATACGCAGTATTTT
d_gene: TRBD1; j_gene: TRBJ1-2; abundance: many; v_gene: TRBV29-1; CDR3aa: CSVEGVGRQGAYGYTF; CDR3nt: TGCAGCGTTGAAGGGGTCGGGCGACAGGGGGCTTATGGCTACACCTTC
d_gene: TRBD2; j_gene: TRBJ2-1; abundance: many; v_gene: TRBV11-2; CDR3aa: CASGPSGFSYNEQFF; CDR3nt: TGTGCCAGCGGGCCTAGCGGGTTCTCCTACAATGAGCAGTTCTTC
d_gene: TRBD2; j_gene: TRBJ2-1; abundance: NA; v_gene: TRBV19; CDR3aa: CASSEPSGRGSYNEQFF; CDR3nt: TGTGCCAGTAGTGAACCTAGCGGGAGGGGGTCCTACAATGAGCAGTTCTTC
d_gene: NA; j_gene: TRBJ2-1; abundance: many; v_gene: TRBV7-9; CDR3aa: CASSPLGAFSSYNEQFF; CDR3nt: TGTGCCAGCAGCCCTCTAGGGGCTTTTAGCTCCTACAATGAGCAGTTCTTC
d_gene: NA; j_gene: TRBJ1-5; abundance: many; v_gene: TRBV6-5; CDR3aa: CASRPGHRNQPQHF; CDR3nt: TGTGCCAGCAGACCAGGACATCGGAATCAGCCCCAGCATTTT
d_gene: TRBD2; j_gene: TRBJ2-1; abundance: many; v_gene: TRBV5-6; CDR3aa: CASRGMAGTSGGNNEQFF; CDR3nt: TGTGCCAGCAGAGGAATGGCCGGGACTAGCGGGGGAAACAATGAGCAGTTCTTC
d_gene: NA; j_gene: TRBJ2-6; abundance: NA; v_gene: TRBV2; CDR3aa: CASSGGGSGANVLTF; CDR3nt: TGTGCCAGCAGTGGAGGGGGCTCTGGGGCCAACGTCCTGACTTTC